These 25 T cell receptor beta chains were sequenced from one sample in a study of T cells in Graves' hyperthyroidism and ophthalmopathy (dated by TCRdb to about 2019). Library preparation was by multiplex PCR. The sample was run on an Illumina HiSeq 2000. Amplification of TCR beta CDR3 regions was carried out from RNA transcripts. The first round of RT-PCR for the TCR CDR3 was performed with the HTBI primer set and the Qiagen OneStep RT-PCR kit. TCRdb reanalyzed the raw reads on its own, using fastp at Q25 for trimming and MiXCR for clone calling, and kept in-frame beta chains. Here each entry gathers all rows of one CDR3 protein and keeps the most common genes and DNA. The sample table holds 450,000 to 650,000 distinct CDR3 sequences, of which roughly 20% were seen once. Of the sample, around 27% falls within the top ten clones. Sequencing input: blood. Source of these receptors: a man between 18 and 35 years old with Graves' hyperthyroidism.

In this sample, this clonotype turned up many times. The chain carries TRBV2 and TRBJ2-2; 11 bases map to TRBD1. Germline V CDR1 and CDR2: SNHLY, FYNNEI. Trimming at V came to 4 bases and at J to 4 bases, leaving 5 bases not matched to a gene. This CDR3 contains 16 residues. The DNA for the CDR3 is TGTGCCAGCAGTGCGCGGGACAGGGGGATCACCGGGGAGCTGTTTTTT. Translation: CASSARDRGITGELFF.

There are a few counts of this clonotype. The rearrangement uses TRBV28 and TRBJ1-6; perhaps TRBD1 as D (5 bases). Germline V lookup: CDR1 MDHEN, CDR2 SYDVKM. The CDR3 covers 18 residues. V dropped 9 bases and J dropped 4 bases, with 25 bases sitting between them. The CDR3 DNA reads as TGTGCCAGTTTAGGCTCGGGACCTACGAACCCATATAATTCACCCCTCCACTTT. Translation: CASLGSGPTNPYNSPLHF.

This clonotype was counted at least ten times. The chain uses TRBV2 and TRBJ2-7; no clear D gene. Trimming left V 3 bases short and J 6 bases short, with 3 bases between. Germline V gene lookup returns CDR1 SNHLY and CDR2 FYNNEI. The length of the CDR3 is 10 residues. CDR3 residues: CASSDGEQYF. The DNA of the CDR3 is TGTGCCAGCAGTGACGGCGAGCAGTACTTC.

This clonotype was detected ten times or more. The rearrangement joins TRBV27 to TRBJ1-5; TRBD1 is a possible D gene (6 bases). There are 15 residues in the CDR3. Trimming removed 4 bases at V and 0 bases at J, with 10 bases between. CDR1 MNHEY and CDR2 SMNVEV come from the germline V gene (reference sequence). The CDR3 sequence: CASSYQGNSNQPQHF. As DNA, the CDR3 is TGTGCCAGCAGTTACCAGGGGAATAGCAATCAGCCCCAGCATTTT.

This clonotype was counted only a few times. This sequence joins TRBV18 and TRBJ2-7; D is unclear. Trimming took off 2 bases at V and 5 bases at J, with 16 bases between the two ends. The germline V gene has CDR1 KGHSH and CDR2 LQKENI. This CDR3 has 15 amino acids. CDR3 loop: CASSPWPLRGDEQYF. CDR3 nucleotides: TGTGCCAGCTCACCATGGCCACTTCGAGGAGACGAGCAGTACTTC. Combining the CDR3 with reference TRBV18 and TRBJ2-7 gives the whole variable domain NAGVMQNPRHLVRRRGQEARLRCSPMKGHSHVYWYRQLPEEGLKFMVYLQKENIIDESGMPKERFSAEFPKEGPSILRIQQVVRGDSAAYFCASSPWPLRGDEQYFGPGTRLTVT.

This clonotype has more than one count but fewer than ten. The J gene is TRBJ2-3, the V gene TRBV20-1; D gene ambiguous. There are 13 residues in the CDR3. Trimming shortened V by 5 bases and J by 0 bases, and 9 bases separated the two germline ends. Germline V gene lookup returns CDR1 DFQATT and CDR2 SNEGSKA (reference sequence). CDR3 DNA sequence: TGCAGTGCTTCCCACGCCAGCACAGATACGCAGTATTTT. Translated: CSASHASTDTQYF.

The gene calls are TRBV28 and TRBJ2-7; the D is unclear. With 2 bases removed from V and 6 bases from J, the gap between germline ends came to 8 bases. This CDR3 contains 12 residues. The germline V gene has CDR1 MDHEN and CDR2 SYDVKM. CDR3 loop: CASSLRRAEQYF. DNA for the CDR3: TGTGCCAGCAGTTTACGCCGGGCCGAGCAGTACTTC.

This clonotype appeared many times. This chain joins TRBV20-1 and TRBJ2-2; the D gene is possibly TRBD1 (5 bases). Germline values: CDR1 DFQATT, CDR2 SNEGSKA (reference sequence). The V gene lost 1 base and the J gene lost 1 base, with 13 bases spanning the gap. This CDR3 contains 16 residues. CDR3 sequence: CSARGLRQWNTGELFF. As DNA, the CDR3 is TGCAGTGCTAGAGGCCTCCGACAGTGGAACACCGGGGAGCTGTTTTTT.

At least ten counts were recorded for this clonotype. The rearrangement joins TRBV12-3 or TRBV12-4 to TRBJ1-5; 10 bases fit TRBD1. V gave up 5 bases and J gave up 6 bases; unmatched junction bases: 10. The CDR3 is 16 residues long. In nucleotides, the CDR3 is TGTGCCAGCAGTAATCCCGGGACAGGGGCTTTTCAGCCCCAGCATTTT. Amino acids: CASSNPGTGAFQPQHF.

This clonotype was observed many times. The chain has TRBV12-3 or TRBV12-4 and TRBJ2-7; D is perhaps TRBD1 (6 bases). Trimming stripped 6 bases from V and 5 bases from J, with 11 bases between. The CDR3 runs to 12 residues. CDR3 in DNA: TGTGCCAGCAGCTACACAGGGAACGAGCAGTACTTC. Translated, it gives CASSYTGNEQYF.

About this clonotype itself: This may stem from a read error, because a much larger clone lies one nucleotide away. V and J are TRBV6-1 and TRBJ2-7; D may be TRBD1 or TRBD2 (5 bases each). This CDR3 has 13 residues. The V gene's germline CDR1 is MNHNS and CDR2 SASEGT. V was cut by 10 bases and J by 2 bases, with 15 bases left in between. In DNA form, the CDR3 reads TGTGCCATCGTGGGGACGCTGGCCTACGAGCAGTACTTC. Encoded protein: CAIVGTLAYEQYF.

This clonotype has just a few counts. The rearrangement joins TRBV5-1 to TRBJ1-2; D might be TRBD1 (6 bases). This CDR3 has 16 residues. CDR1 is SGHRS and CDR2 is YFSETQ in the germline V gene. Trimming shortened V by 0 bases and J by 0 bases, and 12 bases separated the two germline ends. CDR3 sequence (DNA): TGCGCCAGCAGCTTGGAATCAGGGGCCCCTAACTATGGCTACACCTTC. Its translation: CASSLESGAPNYGYTF.

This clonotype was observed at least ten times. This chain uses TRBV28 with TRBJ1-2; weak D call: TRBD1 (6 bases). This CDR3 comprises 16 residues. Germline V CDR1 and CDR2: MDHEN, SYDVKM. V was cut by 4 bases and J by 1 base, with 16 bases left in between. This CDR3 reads CASSSPARDNNYGYTF. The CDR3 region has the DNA TGTGCCAGCAGTTCCCCGGCGCGGGACAATAACTATGGCTACACCTTC.

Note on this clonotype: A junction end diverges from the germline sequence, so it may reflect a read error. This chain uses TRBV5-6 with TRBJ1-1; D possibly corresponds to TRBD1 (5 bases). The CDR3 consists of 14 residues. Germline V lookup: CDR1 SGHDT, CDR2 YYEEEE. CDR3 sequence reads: CASSLGTANTEACF. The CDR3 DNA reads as TGTGCCAGCAGCCTGGGGACGGCGAACACTGAAGCTTGCTTT.

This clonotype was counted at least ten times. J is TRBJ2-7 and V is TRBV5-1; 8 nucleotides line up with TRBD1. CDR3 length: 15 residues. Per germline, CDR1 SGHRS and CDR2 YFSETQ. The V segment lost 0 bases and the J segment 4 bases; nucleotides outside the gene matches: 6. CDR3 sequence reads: CASSLGDRRFYEQYF. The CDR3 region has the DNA TGCGCCAGCAGCTTGGGGGACAGGCGGTTTTACGAGCAGTACTTC.

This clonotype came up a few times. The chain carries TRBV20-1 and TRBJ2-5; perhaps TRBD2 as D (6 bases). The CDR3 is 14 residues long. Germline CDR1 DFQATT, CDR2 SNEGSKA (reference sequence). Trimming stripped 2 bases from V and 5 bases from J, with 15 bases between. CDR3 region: CSARFPAGSETQYF. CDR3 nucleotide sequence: TGCAGTGCTAGATTTCCGGCGGGGTCGGAGACCCAGTACTTC.

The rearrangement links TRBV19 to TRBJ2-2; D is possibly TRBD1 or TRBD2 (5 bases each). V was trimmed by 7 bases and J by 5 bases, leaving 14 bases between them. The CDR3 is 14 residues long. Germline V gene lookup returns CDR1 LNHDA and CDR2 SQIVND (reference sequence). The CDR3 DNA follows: TGTGCCAGTAAGCGGCAGGGATGGACCGGGGAGCTGTTTTTT. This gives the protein CASKRQGWTGELFF.

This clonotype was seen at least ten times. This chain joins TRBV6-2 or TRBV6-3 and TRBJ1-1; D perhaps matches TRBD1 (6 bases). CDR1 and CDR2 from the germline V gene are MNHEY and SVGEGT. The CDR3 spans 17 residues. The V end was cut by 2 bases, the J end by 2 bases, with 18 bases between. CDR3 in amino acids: CASSYRGTPYPNTEAFF. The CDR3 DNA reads TGTGCCAGCAGTTACCGAGGGACACCGTACCCAAACACTGAAGCTTTCTTT.

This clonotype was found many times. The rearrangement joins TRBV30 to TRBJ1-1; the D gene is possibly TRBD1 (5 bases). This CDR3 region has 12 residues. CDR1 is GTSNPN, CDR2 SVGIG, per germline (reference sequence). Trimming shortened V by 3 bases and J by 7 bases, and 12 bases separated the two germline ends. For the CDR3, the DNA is TGTGCCTGGAGCGAGGGACCAGTTGAAGCTTTCTTT. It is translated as CAWSEGPVEAFF.

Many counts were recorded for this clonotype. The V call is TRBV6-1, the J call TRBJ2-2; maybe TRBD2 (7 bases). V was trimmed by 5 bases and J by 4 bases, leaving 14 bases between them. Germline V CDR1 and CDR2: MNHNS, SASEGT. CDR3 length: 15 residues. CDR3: CASSRGARGTGELFF. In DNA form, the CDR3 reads TGTGCCAGCAGTCGGGGGGCGCGAGGCACCGGGGAGCTGTTTTTT.

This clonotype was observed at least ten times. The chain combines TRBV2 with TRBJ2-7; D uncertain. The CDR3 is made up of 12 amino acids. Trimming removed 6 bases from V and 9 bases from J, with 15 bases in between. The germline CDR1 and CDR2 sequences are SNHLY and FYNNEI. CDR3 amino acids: CASRGSTEWQYF. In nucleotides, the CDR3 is TGTGCCAGCAGGGGGTCCACCGAATGGCAGTACTTC.

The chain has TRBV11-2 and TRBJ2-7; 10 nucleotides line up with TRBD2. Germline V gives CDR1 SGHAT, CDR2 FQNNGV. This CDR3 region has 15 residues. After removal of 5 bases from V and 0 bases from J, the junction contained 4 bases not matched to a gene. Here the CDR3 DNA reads TGTGCCAGCAGCAGGCGACTAGCGGGCTCCTACGAGCAGTACTTC. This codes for CASSRRLAGSYEQYF.

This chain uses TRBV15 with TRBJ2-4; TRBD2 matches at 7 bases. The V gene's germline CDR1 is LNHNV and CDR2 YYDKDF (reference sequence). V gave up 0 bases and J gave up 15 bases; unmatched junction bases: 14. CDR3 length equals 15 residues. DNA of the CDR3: TGTGCCACCAGCAGAGATTGGGCGGGAGCACAAGAGAGGTACTTC. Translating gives CATSRDWAGAQERYF.

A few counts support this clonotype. DNA for the CDR3: TGTGCCAGCAGTGAAACTATGAGCCGCTACGAGCAGTACTTC. This sequence encodes CASSETMSRYEQYF. The chain links TRBV6-1 to TRBJ2-7; D is undetermined. CDR3 length: 14 amino acids. CDR1 and CDR2 (germline): MNHNS, SASEGT. Trimming removed 2 bases at V and 3 bases at J, with 11 bases between.

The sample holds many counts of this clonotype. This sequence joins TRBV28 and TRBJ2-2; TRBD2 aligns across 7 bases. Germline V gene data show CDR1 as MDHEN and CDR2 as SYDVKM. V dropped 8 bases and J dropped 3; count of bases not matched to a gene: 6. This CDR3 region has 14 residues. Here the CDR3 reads CASHPGGYTGELFF. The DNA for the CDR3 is TGTGCCAGCCACCCGGGGGGTTACACCGGGGAGCTGTTTTTT.